The 31 T cell receptor beta chains reported below all come from one sample, sequenced in a study of T-cell memory formation after mild COVID-19. From the 5' RACE reads, TCRdb called clonotypes with MiXCR, one entry per CDR3 protein. The data contain about 90,000 distinct CDR3 sequences, more than 10% of them singletons. The material sequenced was PBMCs or a T cell subset sorted from them (not recorded which). The receptors derive from an adult woman who had mild COVID-19 (a few samples of this study predate the infection). Cell type and time point are not known.

This sequence joins TRBV7-3 and TRBJ1-1; the D gene is possibly TRBD1 (5 bases). Germline loops: CDR1 SGHTA, CDR2 FQGTGA. V shed 5 bases and J shed 8 bases, with 15 bases lying between them. There are 13 residues in the CDR3. Here the CDR3 DNA reads TGTGCCAGCAGCCCCGTTCCGGGACTCGAAGCTTTCTTT. Protein product: CASSPVPGLEAFF. Drawing the rest from reference TRBV7-3 and TRBJ1-1, the complete variable domain is GAGVSQTPSNKVTEKGKYVELRCDPISGHTALYWYRQSLGQGPEFLIYFQGTGAADDSGLPNDRFFAVRPEGSVSTLKIQRTERGDSAVYLCASSPVPGLEAFFGQGTRLTVV.

The chain carries TRBV27 and TRBJ2-7; TRBD1 might be the D (7 bases). Trimming cost V 5 bases and J 5 bases, with 16 bases left between them. The CDR3 covers 14 residues. In germline, CDR1 is MNHEY, CDR2 SMNVEV (reference sequence). The CDR3 bases are TGTGCCAGCAGTCCTAATGACAGGGAGGACGAGCAGTACTTC. Residues: CASSPNDREDEQYF.

This clonotype has just a few counts. The chain has TRBV9 and TRBJ2-2; a weak D match, TRBD2 (6 bases). With 7 bases removed from V and 2 bases from J, the gap between germline ends came to 21 bases. Germline V gene lookup returns CDR1 SGDLS and CDR2 YYNGEE. This CDR3 has 17 amino acids. The CDR3 loop is CASSNPRASVNTGELFF. In DNA form, the CDR3 reads TGTGCCAGCTCTAATCCTCGGGCTAGCGTAAACACCGGGGAGCTGTTTTTT.

The chain has TRBV6-2 or TRBV6-3 and TRBJ1-5; possible D gene TRBD1, 5 bases. Trimming pared 2 bases from V and 4 bases from J, leaving 9 bases between. The CDR3 totals 14 residues. Germline V gene sequence: CDR1 MNHEY, CDR2 SVGEGT. CDR3 sequence reads: CASSYVSGNQPQHF. The CDR3 DNA follows: TGTGCCAGCAGTTACGTGTCAGGGAATCAGCCCCAGCATTTT.

V gene TRBV5-4 combines with J gene TRBJ2-1; 12 bases agree with TRBD2. From germline, CDR1 is SGHNT and CDR2 YYREEE (reference sequence). V shed 1 base, J shed 4 bases, and the junction held 12 bases outside the gene matches. The CDR3 has 19 residues. The CDR3 region is CASSLRGLAGTGGYNEQFF. CDR3 in DNA: TGTGCCAGCAGCTTGCGAGGACTAGCGGGGACTGGTGGGTACAATGAGCAGTTCTTC.

The table lists this clonotype with a few counts. The rearrangement uses TRBV5-1 and TRBJ2-2, with D hard to call. Germline V gene lookup returns CDR1 SGHRS and CDR2 YFSETQ. Trimming cost V 4 bases and J 0 bases, with 16 bases left between them. The CDR3 runs 17 residues. Here the CDR3 DNA reads TGCGCCAGCAGCATCTTTCTCTATGGGACGAACACCGGGGAGCTGTTTTTT. This gives the protein CASSIFLYGTNTGELFF.

This chain links TRBV4-2 with TRBJ2-2, with TRBD2 matching 8 bases. V was clipped by 3 bases and J by 3 bases; unmatched bases: 0. From germline, CDR1 is LGHNA and CDR2 YNFKEQ. The CDR3 has 14 residues. The CDR3 loop is CASSQREDTGELFF. The DNA of the CDR3 is TGTGCCAGCAGCCAGCGGGAGGACACCGGGGAGCTGTTTTTT.

This clonotype was seen a few times. V usage is TRBV5-1 and J usage is TRBJ2-1, with 9 bases that match TRBD1. The length of the CDR3 is 14 residues. Per germline, CDR1 SGHRS and CDR2 YFSETQ. V dropped 0 bases and J dropped 12; count of bases not matched to a gene: 7. CDR3 sequence reads: CASSLVGTGGPQFF. The CDR3 DNA reads TGCGCCAGCAGCTTGGTGGGTACAGGGGGCCCGCAGTTCTTC.

The chain combines TRBV12-3 or TRBV12-4 with TRBJ2-7; 10 bases map to TRBD2. The CDR3 contains 16 residues. The J segment lost 3 bases and the V segment lost 5 bases, leaving 10 bases of the junction unmatched. The CDR3 protein is CASSLQTSGIYYEQYF. The CDR3 DNA is TGTGCCAGCAGTCTTCAAACTAGCGGGATTTACTACGAGCAGTACTTC.

This clonotype was detected many times. This rearrangement joins TRBV7-9 to TRBJ2-3, with TRBD2 matching 13 bases. The length of the CDR3 is 17 residues. J gave up 2 bases and V 1 base, and 3 bases lay outside the gene matches. Germline assignment: CDR1 SEHNR and CDR2 FQNEAQ (reference sequence). The CDR3 DNA reads TGTGCCAGCAGCTTAGGGACTAGCGGGAGCTACACAGATACGCAGTATTTT. Translated: CASSLGTSGSYTDTQYF.

There are a few counts of this clonotype. The chain joins TRBV5-4 to TRBJ2-6; 9 nucleotides match TRBD1. V lost 4 bases, J lost 4 bases, and 0 bases stayed unmatched. CDR3 length equals 14 residues. Per the germline V gene, CDR1 is SGHNT and CDR2 is YYREEE (reference sequence). CDR3 amino acids: CASSGTGGANVLTF. The DNA of the CDR3 is TGTGCCAGCAGCGGGACAGGGGGGGCCAACGTCCTGACTTTC.

This chain connects TRBV27 to TRBJ1-2; TRBD1 is a possible D gene (5 bases). Germline V gives CDR1 MNHEY, CDR2 SMNVEV (reference sequence). V lost 9 bases to trimming and J lost 7 bases, with 15 bases between them. CDR3 size: 12 residues. The CDR3 DNA reads as TGTGCCAGTGTGGGGCCCGGGTCTGGCTACACCTTC. It is translated as CASVGPGSGYTF.

The chain combines TRBV11-2 with TRBJ2-3; D ambiguous. V gave up 1 base and J gave up 1 base, with 12 bases separating them. The V gene's germline CDR1 is SGHAT and CDR2 FQNNGV. The CDR3 contains 16 residues. CDR3 nucleotides: TGTGCCAGCAGCTTAGGTTCCAGCCCTCGCACAGATACGCAGTATTTT. It is translated as CASSLGSSPRTDTQYF.

This clonotype was detected only a few times. This chain joins TRBV14 and TRBJ2-1; no reliable D call. This CDR3 is 13 amino acids long. Deletions cut 2 bases from V and 8 bases from J, with 10 bases between. CDR1 is SGHDN, CDR2 FVKESK, per germline. CDR3 DNA sequence: TGTGCCAGCAGCCAATTTAGGGTCGATGAGCAGTTCTTC. Its protein is CASSQFRVDEQFF.

Here the CDR3 reads CASSSVQGWDEQYF. CDR3 DNA sequence: TGCGCCAGCAGCTCAGTGCAGGGGTGGGACGAGCAGTACTTC. The genes are TRBV5-1 and TRBJ2-7, with D perhaps matching TRBD1 (6 bases). Deletions cut 3 bases from V and 5 bases from J, with 15 bases between. There are 14 residues in the CDR3. CDR1 SGHRS and CDR2 YFSETQ come from the germline V gene.

This clonotype has a handful of counts. This chain joins TRBV4-2 and TRBJ2-1; 13 bases are a match to TRBD2. Germline V CDR1 and CDR2: LGHNA, YNFKEQ. This CDR3 is 16 amino acids long. V lost 3 bases to trimming and J lost 8 bases; unmatched junction nucleotides: 7. CDR3 sequence: CASSHTSGRAGDEQFF. CDR3 DNA: TGTGCCAGCAGCCACACTAGCGGGAGGGCCGGGGATGAGCAGTTCTTC.

This clonotype came up a few times. The genes are TRBV5-4 and TRBJ2-7, with 9 bases matching TRBD1. Germline V gives CDR1 SGHNT, CDR2 YYREEE (reference sequence). The CDR3 sequence is 14 residues long. V gave up 2 bases and J gave up 4 bases; unmatched junction bases: 4. CDR3 sequence: CASSFRDRVYEQYF. The CDR3 region has the DNA TGTGCCAGCAGCTTCCGGGACAGGGTTTACGAGCAGTACTTC.

The chain employs TRBV7-9 and TRBJ1-2; 10 bases are a match to TRBD1. From germline, CDR1 is SEHNR and CDR2 FQNEAQ (reference sequence). The CDR3 loop spans 14 amino acids. The ends lost 3 bases at V and 3 bases at J; junction bases unmatched: 1. This CDR3 reads CASSLTGGDYGYTF. CDR3 DNA sequence: TGTGCCAGCAGCTTGACAGGGGGCGACTATGGCTACACCTTC.

In this sample, this clonotype turned up a few times. The chain carries TRBV27 and TRBJ2-3, with 13 bases that match TRBD2. CDR1 is MNHEY, CDR2 SMNVEV, per germline (reference sequence). This CDR3 has 17 amino acids. The V gene end was trimmed by 6 bases and the J gene end by 4 bases; junction bases not matched to a gene: 10. The CDR3 protein is CASSRTSGSLFPDTQYF. In DNA form, the CDR3 reads TGTGCCAGCAGCCGGACTAGCGGGAGTTTATTTCCAGATACGCAGTATTTT.

The table lists this clonotype with a few counts. The chain joins TRBV12-3 or TRBV12-4 to TRBJ2-1; 9 nucleotides agree with TRBD2. The CDR3 loop spans 15 amino acids. V lost 4 bases, J lost 3 bases, and 4 bases stayed unmatched. CDR3: CASSSAGGIYNEQFF. The CDR3 region has the DNA TGTGCCAGCAGTTCGGCGGGAGGGATCTACAATGAGCAGTTCTTC.

This clonotype was detected only a few times. The chain joins TRBV20-1 to TRBJ1-5; weak D call: TRBD1 (6 bases). This CDR3 region has 15 residues. Germline assignment: CDR1 DFQATT and CDR2 SNEGSKA (reference sequence). V gave up 1 base and J gave up 2 bases, with 12 bases separating them. CDR3 sequence: CSARGPGEGNQPQHF. For the CDR3, the DNA is TGCAGTGCTAGAGGCCCAGGGGAGGGCAATCAGCCCCAGCATTTT.

This clonotype has a handful of counts. This rearrangement joins TRBV12-3 or TRBV12-4 to TRBJ2-3, with D perhaps matching TRBD2 (6 bases). Deletions cut 0 bases from V and 0 bases from J, with 7 bases between. This CDR3 is 15 amino acids long. The CDR3 reads CASSLAAGSTDTQYF. The CDR3 region has the DNA TGTGCCAGCAGTTTAGCTGCGGGGAGCACAGATACGCAGTATTTT.

This clonotype has more than one count but fewer than ten. CDR3 protein: CASSQGLADYNEQFF. The CDR3 DNA follows: TGTGCCAGCAGCCAAGGGCTAGCGGATTACAATGAGCAGTTCTTC. The J gene is TRBJ2-1, the V gene TRBV3-1; 7 bases line up with TRBD2. There are 15 residues in the CDR3. Germline V gene sequence: CDR1 LGHDT, CDR2 YNNKEL (reference sequence). The trim removed 1 base at V and 4 bases at J, leaving 4 bases unmatched.

The chain recombines TRBV7-8 with TRBJ2-7; D is unresolved. This CDR3 comprises 15 residues. Trimming took off 5 bases at V and 3 bases at J, with 17 bases between the two ends. Germline CDR1 reads SGHVS; CDR2 reads FQNEAQ. CDR3 sequence (DNA): TGTGCCAGCAGCCAAGATAGGGTACCTAGCTACGAGCAGTACTTC. This codes for CASSQDRVPSYEQYF.

V is TRBV19 and J is TRBJ2-3; D is perhaps TRBD2 (5 bases). Trimming removed 4 bases at V and 6 bases at J, with 11 bases between. This CDR3 contains 13 residues. Germline lookup yields CDR1 LNHDA and CDR2 SQIVND (reference sequence). CDR3 in amino acids: CASSTLGEDTQYF. The CDR3, as DNA: TGTGCCAGTAGTACTCTCGGGGAGGATACGCAGTATTTT.

The chain carries TRBV7-3 and TRBJ1-1, with D perhaps TRBD1 (5 bases). Per germline, CDR1 SGHTA and CDR2 FQGTGA. Trimming pared 2 bases from V and 1 base from J, leaving 11 bases between. This CDR3 is 15 amino acids long. CDR3 in DNA: TGTGCCAGCAGCTTAGGGCCGGGGCAGAACACTGAAGCTTTCTTT. Translated: CASSLGPGQNTEAFF.

The chain combines TRBV20-1 with TRBJ2-3, with 12 bases fitting TRBD2. Germline values: CDR1 DFQATT, CDR2 SNEGSKA (reference sequence). V shed 4 bases and J 2 bases; nucleotides not matched to a gene: 7. This CDR3 has 16 amino acids. CDR3 sequence (DNA): TGCAGTGCTAACTTACTAGCGGGAGGTACCACAGATACGCAGTATTTT. Translated, it gives CSANLLAGGTTDTQYF.

This chain connects TRBV7-3 to TRBJ2-5; 13 positions agree with TRBD2. J was trimmed by 4 bases and V by 5 bases; bases with no gene match: 7. The CDR3 runs 16 residues. CDR1 is SGHTA and CDR2 is FQGTGA in the germline V gene. The DNA for the CDR3 is TGTGCCAGCAGCACCGGACTAGCGGGGGCAGCAGAGACCCAGTACTTC. Amino acids: CASSTGLAGAAETQYF.

The sample holds a few counts of this clonotype. The rearrangement joins TRBV5-1 to TRBJ2-7; 13 nucleotides align to TRBD2. Trimming took 4 bases from V and 3 from J; bases not matched to a gene: 4. CDR1 and CDR2 (germline): SGHRS, YFSETQ. CDR3 size: 15 residues. CDR3 sequence reads: CASSPGTSGIYEQYF. The DNA of the CDR3 is TGCGCCAGCAGCCCTGGGACTAGCGGGATCTACGAGCAGTACTTC.

This clonotype was detected a few times. The rearrangement links TRBV3-1 to TRBJ2-2, with 10 bases lining up with TRBD2. Per the germline V gene, CDR1 is LGHDT and CDR2 is YNNKEL (reference sequence). J was trimmed by 3 bases and V by 5 bases; bases with no gene match: 3. The CDR3 covers 15 residues. DNA for the CDR3: TGTGCCAGCAGCTGGACTAGCGGAGACACCGGGGAGCTGTTTTTT. It codes for CASSWTSGDTGELFF. Full variable domain (rest looked up from reference TRBV3-1 and TRBJ2-2): DTAVSQTPKYLVTQMGNDKSIKCEQNLGHDTMYWYKQDSKKFLKIMFSYNNKELIINETVPNRFSPKSPDKAHLNLHINSLELGDSAVYFCASSWTSGDTGELFFGEGSRLTVL.

This clonotype appeared many times. The chain carries TRBV4-3 and TRBJ2-5; TRBD2 is a possible D gene (5 bases). Germline V CDR1 and CDR2: LGHNA, YSLEER. The CDR3 is made up of 14 amino acids. V lost 1 base to trimming and J lost 5 bases, with 11 bases between them. CDR3: CASSQVGGEETQYF. In nucleotides, the CDR3 is TGCGCCAGCAGCCAAGTTGGAGGCGAGGAGACCCAGTACTTC.